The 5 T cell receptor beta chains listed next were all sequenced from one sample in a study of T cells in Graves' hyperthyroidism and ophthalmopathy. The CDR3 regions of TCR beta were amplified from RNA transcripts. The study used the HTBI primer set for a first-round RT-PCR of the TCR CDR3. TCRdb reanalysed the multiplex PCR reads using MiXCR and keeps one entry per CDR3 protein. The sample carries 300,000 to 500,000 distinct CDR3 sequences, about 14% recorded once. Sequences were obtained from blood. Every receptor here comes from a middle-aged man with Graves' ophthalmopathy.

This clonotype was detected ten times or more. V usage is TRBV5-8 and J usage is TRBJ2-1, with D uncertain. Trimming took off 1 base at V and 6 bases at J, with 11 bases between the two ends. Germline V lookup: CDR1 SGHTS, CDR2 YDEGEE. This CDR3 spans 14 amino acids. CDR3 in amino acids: CASSLIGPLNEQFF. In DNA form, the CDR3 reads TGTGCCAGCAGCTTGATAGGGCCACTCAATGAGCAGTTCTTC. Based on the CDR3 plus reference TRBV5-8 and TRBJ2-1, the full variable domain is EAGVTQSPTHLIKTRGQQATLRCSPISGHTSVYWYQQALGLGLQFLLWYDEGEERNRGNFPPRFSGRQFPNYSSELNVNALELEDSALYLCASSLIGPLNEQFFGPGTRLTVL.

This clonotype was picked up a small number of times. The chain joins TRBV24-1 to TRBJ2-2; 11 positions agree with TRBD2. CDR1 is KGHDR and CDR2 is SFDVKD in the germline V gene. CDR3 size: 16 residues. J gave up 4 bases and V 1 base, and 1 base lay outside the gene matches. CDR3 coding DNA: TGTGCCACCAGTGATTTAACTAGCGGGAGCACCGGGGAGCTGTTTTTT. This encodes CATSDLTSGSTGELFF.

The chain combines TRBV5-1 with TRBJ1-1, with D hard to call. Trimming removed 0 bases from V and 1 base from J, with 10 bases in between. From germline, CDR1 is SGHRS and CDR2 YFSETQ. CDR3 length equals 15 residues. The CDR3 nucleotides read TGCGCCAGCAGCTTGGATTTGAAGACGAACACTGAAGCTTTCTTT. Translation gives CASSLDLKTNTEAFF.

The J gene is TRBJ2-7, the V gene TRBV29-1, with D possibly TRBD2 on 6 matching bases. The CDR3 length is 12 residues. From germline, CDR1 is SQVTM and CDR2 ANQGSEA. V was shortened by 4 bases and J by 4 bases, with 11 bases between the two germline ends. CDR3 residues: CSVVIGRYEQYF. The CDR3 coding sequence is TGCAGCGTTGTGATAGGGAGGTACGAGCAGTACTTC.

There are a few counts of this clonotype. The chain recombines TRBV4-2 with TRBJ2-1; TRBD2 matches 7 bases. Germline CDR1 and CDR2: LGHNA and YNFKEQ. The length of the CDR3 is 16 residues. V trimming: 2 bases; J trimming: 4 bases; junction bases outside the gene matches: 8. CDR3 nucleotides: TGTGCCAGCAGCCAAATATCTAGCGGACCATACAATGAGCAGTTCTTC. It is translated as CASSQISSGPYNEQFF.